These 6 T cell receptor beta chains share one sample of origin, sequenced in a study of blood T cell repertoires in COVID-19. Produced via immunoSEQ multiplex PCR; TCRdb's table is partial and in-frame only. The data show 210,000 or so clones, over 75% seen once. What was sequenced was peripheral blood. These receptors were taken from a man over 45 with COVID-19, enrolled during active disease.

This clone was picked up one time. CDR3 amino acids: CASSLTGDFSNYGYTF. Written as DNA, the CDR3 is TGTGCCAGCTCATTGACAGGGGATTTTAGCAACTATGGCTACACCTTC. This chain links TRBV18 with TRBJ1-2, with 8 nucleotides matching TRBD1. Per the germline V gene, CDR1 is KGHSH and CDR2 is LQKENI. The CDR3 totals 16 residues. The J segment lost 2 bases and the V segment lost 5 bases, leaving 10 bases of the junction unmatched.

The chain links TRBV19 to TRBJ1-1; D may be TRBD1 (5 bases). The germline CDR1 and CDR2 sequences are LNHDA and SQIVND (reference sequence). The CDR3 is made up of 13 amino acids. V lost 6 bases, J lost 4 bases, and 12 bases lay in between. In DNA, the CDR3 is TGTGCCAGTAGGATTCAGGGTGCCACTGAAGCTTTCTTT. Its protein is CASRIQGATEAFF.

This chain's CDR3 is CASSIRSSYNSPLHF. The CDR3 DNA sequence: TGTGCCAGTAGTATTCGGAGCTCCTATAATTCACCCCTCCACTTT. The chain carries TRBV19 and TRBJ1-6; D is uncertain. The CDR3 runs to 15 residues. V was clipped by 3 bases and J by 0 bases, with 6 bases between them. Per the germline V gene, CDR1 is LNHDA and CDR2 is SQIVND (reference sequence).

V gene TRBV10-1 combines with J gene TRBJ2-3; D perhaps matches TRBD2 (5 bases). Trimming stripped 0 bases from V and 2 bases from J, with 9 bases between. Germline V gene lookup returns CDR1 WNHNN and CDR2 SYGVQD (reference sequence). This CDR3 has 15 amino acids. In DNA, the CDR3 is TGCGCCAGCAGTGAGTCGATAGGACTCACAGATACGCAGTATTTT. Translating gives CASSESIGLTDTQYF.

DNA of the CDR3: TGTGCCACCAGTGATTGGAGGGGGAACACCGGGGAGCTGTTTTTT. As protein: CATSDWRGNTGELFF. V is TRBV24-1 and J is TRBJ2-2; possible D gene TRBD2, 6 bases. V was cut by 2 bases and J by 1 base, with 7 bases left in between. The CDR3 is 15 residues long. Germline V lookup: CDR1 KGHDR, CDR2 SFDVKD.

This sequence joins TRBV7-5 and TRBJ2-3; the table's D call, TRBD1, has no DNA check behind it. TRBV7-5 is deemed a pseudogene. CDR3 length equals 19 residues. CDR3 sequence (DNA): TGTGCCAGAAGCTCACCCGAGACCTGGGACAGGGGAGTCGCAGATACGCAGTATTTT. It translates to CARSSPETWDRGVADTQYF.